Below are 23 T cell receptor beta chains sequenced from a single sample in a study of cytomegalovirus exposure and HLA in healthy donors (dated by TCRdb to the late 2010s). The library relied on the immunoSEQ multiplex PCR assay. The multiplex PCR relied on a mix of 60 forward primers for TCR Vbeta segments and 13 reverse primers for TCR Jbeta segments. TCRdb carries this immuneACCESS record with in-frame sequences only. Its versions omit some clonotypes, under half of them owing to an unresolved V gene in the studies checked, with the rest unexplained. Present in this sample are 150,000 to 200,000 clones, roughly four fifths of which were seen just once. Around 1.6% of the sample comes from the top ten. Sequenced material: PBMCs. Receptors originate from a man aged 45 to 65 in good health and CMV-seronegative.

The chain uses TRBV11-2 and TRBJ2-7, with 9 bases fitting TRBD2. The ends lost 3 bases at V and 5 bases at J; junction bases unmatched: 2. The length of the CDR3 is 13 residues. Germline V gene sequence: CDR1 SGHAT, CDR2 FQNNGV. The DNA of the CDR3 is TGTGCCAGCAGCTTTAGCGGGAGTCACGAGCAGTACTTC. It translates to CASSFSGSHEQYF.

The rearrangement joins TRBV30 to TRBJ2-1; 7 nucleotides align to TRBD2. The CDR3 sequence is 16 residues long. Germline V lookup: CDR1 GTSNPN, CDR2 SVGIG (reference sequence). V lost 0 bases and J lost 5; bases outside the gene matches: 10. The CDR3, as DNA: TGTGCCTGGAGTGTACGGTTACTAGCGAAGCACAATGAGCAGTTCTTC. This sequence encodes CAWSVRLLAKHNEQFF.

The rearrangement uses TRBV5-6 and TRBJ2-5, with TRBD1 as a possible D gene (7 bases). Near its end, the DNA agrees better with TRBJ2-7, so the J call may be wrong. The CDR3 has 17 residues. The germline V gene encodes CDR1 SGHDT and CDR2 YYEEEE. Here the CDR3 reads CASSLEGRAGGIYEQYF. In nucleotides, the CDR3 is TGTGCCAGCAGCTTGGAGGGTCGGGCAGGGGGGATTTACGAGCAGTACTTC.

The chain is built from TRBV28 and TRBJ2-1; no reliable D call. Trimming pared 2 bases from V and 5 bases from J, leaving 7 bases between. Germline V gene lookup returns CDR1 MDHEN and CDR2 SYDVKM. This CDR3 is 13 amino acids long. Here the CDR3 reads CASSLPSNNEQFF. CDR3 in DNA: TGTGCCAGCAGTTTACCCAGTAACAATGAGCAGTTCTTC.

The V gene is TRBV2, the J gene TRBJ1-1; 7 bases agree with TRBD1. From germline, CDR1 is SNHLY and CDR2 FYNNEI. The CDR3 runs 13 residues. Losses at the gene ends were 7 bases for V and 10 bases for J; bases not matched to a gene: 12. The CDR3 is CASTEQGPRGAFF. The CDR3 DNA sequence: TGTGCCAGCACCGAACAGGGGCCTAGGGGAGCTTTCTTT.

The chain couples TRBV30 to TRBJ2-1, with TRBD2 matching over 7 bases. Germline V lookup: CDR1 GTSNPN, CDR2 SVGIG (reference sequence). V gave up 3 bases and J gave up 8 bases; unmatched junction bases: 16. The CDR3 extends over 16 amino acids. Here the CDR3 DNA reads TGTGCCTGGAGCGCTCTAGGGGTAGCGGGTGGGGATGAGCAGTTCTTC. It codes for CAWSALGVAGGDEQFF.

The chain uses TRBV19 and TRBJ1-1; maybe TRBD1 (6 bases). Between the trimmed V and J ends, which lost 6 bases and 0 bases, there was a span of 17 bases. CDR1 and CDR2 from the germline V gene are LNHDA and SQIVND (reference sequence). This CDR3 contains 16 residues. CDR3 amino acids: CASSNNRQALNTEAFF. As DNA, the CDR3 is TGTGCCAGTAGCAACAACCGACAGGCCTTGAACACTGAAGCTTTCTTT.

The chain is built from TRBV13 and TRBJ1-1; the D is unclear. The length of the CDR3 is 12 residues. V lost 4 bases, J lost 5 bases, and 8 bases lay in between. CDR1 PRHDT and CDR2 FYEKMQ come from the germline V gene (reference sequence). CDR3 DNA: TGTGCCAGCAGCTACCGGGAAACTGAAGCTTTCTTT. It is translated as CASSYRETEAFF.

This chain joins TRBV4-2 and TRBJ1-2; 9 nucleotides match TRBD1. The CDR3 runs 16 residues. V was pared by 4 bases and J by 3 bases, with 9 bases of the junction left unmatched. Looked up from germline, CDR1 is LGHNA and CDR2 is YNFKEQ. The chain's CDR3 is CASSPTPGQGYYGYTF. CDR3 coding DNA: TGTGCCAGCAGCCCGACCCCGGGACAGGGCTACTATGGCTACACCTTC.

The rearrangement uses TRBV18 and TRBJ1-1; TRBD1 matches at 8 bases. Germline CDR1 and CDR2: KGHSH and LQKENI. This CDR3 has 16 residues. V gave up 5 bases and J gave up 0 bases; unmatched junction bases: 8. The CDR3 sequence: CASSSTGEGMNTEAFF. CDR3 DNA: TGTGCCAGCTCATCGACAGGGGAAGGGATGAACACTGAAGCTTTCTTT.

This chain joins TRBV27 and TRBJ2-7; D unclear. Trimming left V 6 bases short and J 0 bases short, with 9 bases between. The CDR3 has 13 residues. Germline CDR1 MNHEY, CDR2 SMNVEV (reference sequence). The CDR3 DNA sequence: TGTGCCAGCAGGAGCCACGACTCCTACGAGCAGTACTTC. Translation gives CASRSHDSYEQYF.

The chain couples TRBV18 to TRBJ2-7; 7 bases are a match to TRBD1. The germline gives CDR1 KGHSH, CDR2 LQKENI. V dropped 3 bases and J dropped 2; count of bases not matched to a gene: 1. The length of the CDR3 is 13 residues. CDR3 sequence: CASSPGQTYEQYF. Here the CDR3 DNA reads TGTGCCAGCTCACCGGGACAGACCTACGAGCAGTACTTC.

In its sample, this clone was seen once. The rearrangement joins TRBV4-1 to TRBJ2-5; D ambiguous. The germline gives CDR1 MGHRA, CDR2 YSYEKL. The V gene lost 4 bases and the J gene lost 5 bases, with 23 bases spanning the gap. The CDR3 sequence is 17 residues long. CDR3 amino acids: CASSPMAASHKVETQYF. The CDR3 DNA reads TGCGCCAGCAGCCCGATGGCCGCCTCGCACAAAGTCGAGACCCAGTACTTC.

The chain joins TRBV2 to TRBJ2-3, with TRBD2 as a possible D gene (6 bases). CDR3 length: 16 amino acids. Between the trimmed V and J ends, which lost 4 bases and 3 bases, there was a span of 17 bases. Looked up from germline, CDR1 is SNHLY and CDR2 is FYNNEI. The CDR3: CASSALRGGATDTQYF. The CDR3 coding sequence is TGTGCCAGCAGTGCCCTCCGGGGCGGGGCAACAGATACGCAGTATTTT.

The V gene is TRBV6-5, the J gene TRBJ1-5; tentative D call: TRBD1 (5 bases). Germline CDR1 MNHEY, CDR2 SVGAGI. This CDR3 has 15 residues. V was trimmed by 8 bases and J by 1 base, leaving 15 bases between them. CDR3 sequence (DNA): TGTGCCAGCGCCCTGGGGCAGGGCAGCAATCAGCCCCAGCATTTT. Protein: CASALGQGSNQPQHF.

The J gene is TRBJ2-5, the V gene TRBV7-9; 7 positions agree with TRBD1. This CDR3 spans 13 amino acids. Unmatched junction bases numbered 3, after V lost 6 bases and J lost 2 bases. Germline values: CDR1 SEHNR, CDR2 FQNEAQ (reference sequence). CDR3 in DNA: TGTGCCAGCAGACCGGGACAGCAAGAGACCCAGTACTTC. Translated: CASRPGQQETQYF.

The rearrangement joins TRBV4-3 to TRBJ1-5; 7 positions agree with TRBD1. With 4 bases clipped from V and 7 bases from J, the junction kept 7 bases outside the gene matches. Looked up from germline, CDR1 is LGHNA and CDR2 is YSLEER. This CDR3 spans 14 amino acids. The CDR3 loop is CASSRQQGSQPQHF. In nucleotides, the CDR3 is TGCGCCAGCAGCCGACAACAGGGGTCCCAGCCCCAGCATTTT.

This clone was counted between two and nine times. The chain employs TRBV19 and TRBJ1-1; D unclear. From germline, CDR1 is LNHDA and CDR2 SQIVND (reference sequence). V lost 9 bases and J lost 11, with 19 bases in between. There are 12 residues in the CDR3. Here the CDR3 DNA reads TGTGCCAGCAAGGAGGGCCGCCGTCGGGCTTTCTTT. This gives the protein CASKEGRRRAFF.

The chain employs TRBV6-5 and TRBJ1-2, with TRBD1 matching over 8 bases. The length of the CDR3 is 14 residues. Per germline, CDR1 MNHEY and CDR2 SVGAGI. V lost 0 bases to trimming and J lost 3 bases; unmatched junction nucleotides: 0. CDR3 residues: CASSYSDRDYGYTF. In DNA form, the CDR3 reads TGTGCCAGCAGTTACTCGGACAGGGACTATGGCTACACCTTC.

V gene TRBV6-6 combines with J gene TRBJ2-1; possible D gene TRBD1, 6 bases. V lost 8 bases to trimming and J lost 3 bases, with 11 bases between them. This CDR3 spans 13 amino acids. Germline assignment: CDR1 MNHNY and CDR2 SVGAGI (reference sequence). This chain's CDR3 is CASRTVLYNEQFF. The CDR3 region has the DNA TGTGCCAGCCGGACAGTTCTCTACAATGAGCAGTTCTTC.

The chain links TRBV18 to TRBJ1-5, with D perhaps TRBD1 (5 bases). Germline CDR1 and CDR2: KGHSH and LQKENI. The CDR3 totals 17 residues. Trimming removed 6 bases from V and 0 bases from J, with 18 bases in between. The CDR3 bases are TGTGCCAGCTCCACAGACAGCTTACATAGTAGCAATCAGCCCCAGCATTTT. This gives the protein CASSTDSLHSSNQPQHF.

V usage is TRBV6-5 and J usage is TRBJ1-1, with D maybe TRBD1 (6 bases). The CDR3 is made up of 14 amino acids. CDR1 and CDR2 (germline): MNHEY, SVGAGI. Trimming took off 2 bases at V and 1 base at J, with 8 bases between the two ends. CDR3 sequence: CASSYGGKNTEAFF. The CDR3 DNA reads TGTGCCAGCAGTTACGGGGGCAAGAACACTGAAGCTTTCTTT.

The chain couples TRBV29-1 to TRBJ2-3; D may be TRBD2 (7 bases). V gave up 8 bases and J gave up 1 base, with 13 bases separating them. This CDR3 comprises 13 residues. Germline assignment: CDR1 SQVTM and CDR2 ANQGSEA. CDR3 loop: CSMIGGGTDTQYF. The CDR3 DNA reads TGCAGCATGATAGGGGGGGGCACAGATACGCAGTATTTT.